This T cell receptor beta chain comes out of a study of blood T cell repertoires in COVID-19. About the research overall: T cells, B-cell-depleted T cells, or PBMCs supplied cDNA or gDNA.

V was trimmed by 3 bases and J by 1 base, leaving 16 bases between them. CDR1 is LNHDA, CDR2 SQIVND, per germline (reference sequence). CDR3 length: 17 amino acids. Authors' data handling: Amplification from reference gene primers served as the basis for estimated nucleated cell counts. TCRdb's table, derived via immunoSEQ multiplex PCR, lists solely in-frame clones and lacks some. V, J and clone size derive from that table, while D and trimming were established from the DNA sequence. Among 150,000 or so clones listed, 87% were seen once. The chain employs TRBV19 and TRBJ1-5; D call uncertain. The sequence came from a woman aged 40-49 years who had been exposed to COVID-19. Sequenced input: PBMCs or T cells enriched from blood (not recorded which). CDR3 sequence: CASSIRDLGTSNQPQHF. For the CDR3, the DNA is TGTGCCAGTAGTATTCGAGACCTAGGTACCAGCAATCAGCCCCAGCATTTT.